The clone carrying this T cell receptor beta chain was seen once. The target antigen is unknown. The data stem from a study of T cells in Graves' hyperthyroidism and ophthalmopathy. Study conclusions and caveats: Most expanded thyroid clonotypes above 0.001 recurred in blood.

V shed 3 bases and J 4 bases; nucleotides not matched to a gene: 5. This CDR3 region has 15 residues. CDR1 is KGHDR, CDR2 SFDVKD, per germline. There were TCR beta CDR3 regions amplified from RNA transcripts. A first-round RT-PCR of the TCR CDR3 used the HTBI primer set. MiXCR, applied by TCRdb to the multiplex PCR reads, yields one record per CDR3 protein. The sample yields roughly 580,000 distinct CDR3 sequences, under 60% seen once. It was considered stable Graves' hyperthyroidism when ophthalmopathy did not progress within 18 months. Diagnoses rested on clinical symptoms, serum thyroxine and TRAb, thyroid ultrasound and orbital computed tomography.

The sequencing input was peripheral blood or thyroid tissue (not recorded which). This receptor was identified in a woman under 30 with Graves' hyperthyroidism. This chain links TRBV24-1 with TRBJ2-3, with 8 bases that match TRBD2. Here the CDR3 reads CATSDPSGRADTQYF. The CDR3 DNA sequence: TGTGCCACCAGTGATCCAAGCGGGAGAGCAGATACGCAGTATTTT.